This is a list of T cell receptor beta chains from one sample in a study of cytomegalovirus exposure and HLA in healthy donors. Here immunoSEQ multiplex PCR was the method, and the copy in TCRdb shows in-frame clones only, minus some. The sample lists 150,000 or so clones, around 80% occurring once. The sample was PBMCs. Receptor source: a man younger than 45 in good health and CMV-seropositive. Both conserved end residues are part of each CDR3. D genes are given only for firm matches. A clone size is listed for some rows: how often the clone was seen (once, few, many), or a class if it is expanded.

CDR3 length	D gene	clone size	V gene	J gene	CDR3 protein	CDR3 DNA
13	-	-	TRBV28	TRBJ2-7	CASRSTDSYEQYF	TGTGCCAGCAGAAGCACCGACTCCTACGAGCAGTACTTC
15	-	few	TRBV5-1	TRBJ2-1	CASSLSGGIYNEQFF	TGCGCCAGCAGCTTGTCCGGCGGGATTTACAATGAGCAGTTCTTC
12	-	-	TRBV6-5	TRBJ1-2	CASSPGSYGYTF	TGTGCCAGCAGCCCCGGGAGCTATGGCTACACCTTC
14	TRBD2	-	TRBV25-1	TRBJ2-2	CASRLAGDTGELFF	TGTGCCAGCAGACTAGCGGGAGATACCGGGGAGCTGTTTTTT
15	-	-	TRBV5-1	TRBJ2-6	CASSLSRSGANVLTF	TGCGCCAGCAGCTTGTCGCGCTCTGGGGCCAACGTCCTGACTTTC
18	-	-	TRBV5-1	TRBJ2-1	CASSPGTFLQSSYNEQFF	TGCGCCAGCAGCCCCGGGACTTTCCTACAGAGCTCCTACAATGAGCAGTTCTTC
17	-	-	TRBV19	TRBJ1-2	CASSSRRGLIWDYGYTF	TGTGCCAGTAGTTCCCGGCGTGGGCTAATTTGGGACTATGGCTACACCTTC
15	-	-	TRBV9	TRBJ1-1	CASSEDISTNTEAFF	TGTGCCAGCAGCGAGGACATCTCTACGAACACTGAAGCTTTCTTT
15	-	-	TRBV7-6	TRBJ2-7	CASSPTGGDSYEQYF	TGTGCCAGCAGCCCGACTGGGGGCGACTCCTACGAGCAGTACTTC
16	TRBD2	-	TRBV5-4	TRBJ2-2	CASSRGAGGPGGELFF	TGTGCCAGCTCCCGGGGAGCGGGAGGGCCCGGCGGGGAGCTGTTTTTT
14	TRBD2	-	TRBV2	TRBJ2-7	CASTIGTSGYEQYF	TGTGCCAGCACCATCGGGACTAGCGGCTACGAGCAGTACTTC
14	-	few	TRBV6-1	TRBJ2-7	CASSGLGGTYEQYF	TGTGCCAGCAGTGGCCTAGGAGGGACCTACGAGCAGTACTTC
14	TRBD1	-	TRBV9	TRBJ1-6	CASSRDRARSPLHF	TGTGCCAGCAGCCGGGACAGGGCACGGTCACCCCTCCACTTT
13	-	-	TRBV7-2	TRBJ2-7	CASSLVAKYEQYF	TGTGCCAGCAGCTTAGTGGCAAAATACGAGCAGTACTTC
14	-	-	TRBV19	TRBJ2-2	CASRDNPNTGELFF	TGTGCCAGTCGGGACAACCCGAACACCGGGGAGCTGTTTTTT
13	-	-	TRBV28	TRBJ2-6	CATTDSGANVLTF	TGTGCCACGACAGACTCTGGGGCCAACGTCCTGACTTTC
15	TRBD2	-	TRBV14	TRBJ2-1	CASSQRLANYNEQFF	TGTGCCAGCAGCCAAAGACTAGCGAATTACAATGAGCAGTTCTTC
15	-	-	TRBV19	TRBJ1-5	CASSLSDGENQPQHF	TGTGCCAGTAGCCTCTCGGACGGGGAAAATCAGCCCCAGCATTTT
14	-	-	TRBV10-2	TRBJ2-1	CASSVRGAYNEQFF	TGCGCCAGCAGTGTCAGGGGCGCCTACAATGAGCAGTTCTTC
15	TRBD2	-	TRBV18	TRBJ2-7	CASSPPSGRAGEQYF	TGTGCCAGCTCACCACCGAGCGGGAGGGCCGGCGAGCAGTACTTC
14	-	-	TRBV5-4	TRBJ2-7	CASNAGSENPEQYF	TGTGCCAGCAATGCCGGGTCTGAGAATCCCGAGCAGTACTTC
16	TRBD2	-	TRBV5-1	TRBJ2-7	CASSLDGTRNRYEQYF	TGCGCCAGCAGCTTGGATGGGACTAGGAATAGGTACGAGCAGTACTTC
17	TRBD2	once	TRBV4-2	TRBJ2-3	CASSPHTTSGRTDTQYF	TGTGCCAGCAGCCCACACACCACTAGCGGGAGGACAGATACGCAGTATTTT
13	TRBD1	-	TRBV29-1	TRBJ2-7	CSVRRQGVNEQYF	TGCAGCGTTCGGAGGCAGGGGGTCAACGAGCAGTACTTC
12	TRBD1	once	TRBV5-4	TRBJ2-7	CASSTGVSEQYF	TGTGCCAGCTCGACAGGGGTCTCCGAGCAGTACTTC
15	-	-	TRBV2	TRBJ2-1	CASGPGLSSYNEQFF	TGTGCCAGCGGTCCTGGACTGAGCTCCTACAATGAGCAGTTCTTC
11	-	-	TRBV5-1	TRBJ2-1	CASSLIYEQFF	TGCGCCAGCAGCTTAATCTATGAGCAGTTCTTC
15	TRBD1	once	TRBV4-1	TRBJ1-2	CASSQTRTGGRVDTF	TGCGCCAGCAGCCAGACACGGACAGGGGGGCGTGTGGACACCTTC
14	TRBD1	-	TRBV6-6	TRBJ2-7	CASSNRGVTYEQYF	TGTGCCAGCAGCAACAGGGGTGTGACCTACGAGCAGTACTTC
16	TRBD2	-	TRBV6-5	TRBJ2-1	CASSYSKAGEANEQFF	TGTGCCAGCAGTTACTCGAAAGCGGGAGAAGCAAATGAGCAGTTCTTC
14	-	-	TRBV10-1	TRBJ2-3	CASSEARLPDTQYF	TGCGCCAGCAGTGAGGCACGACTACCAGATACGCAGTATTTT
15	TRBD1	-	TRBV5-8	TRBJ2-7	CASSPRTGASYEQYF	TGTGCCAGCAGCCCACGGACAGGGGCCTCCTACGAGCAGTACTTC
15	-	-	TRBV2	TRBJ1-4	CASSLGVQGSEKLFF	TGTGCCAGCAGCCTCGGGGTGCAGGGGTCTGAAAAACTGTTTTTT
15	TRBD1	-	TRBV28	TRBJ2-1	CASSYRDRVLDEQFF	TGTGCCAGCAGTTACCGGGACAGGGTGTTGGATGAGCAGTTCTTC
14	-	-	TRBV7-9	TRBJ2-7	CASSRAGATYEQYF	TGTGCCAGCAGCCGGGCAGGGGCCACCTACGAGCAGTACTTC